This T cell receptor (beta chain) originates from a study of Graves' ophthalmopathy and Graves' hyperthyroidism. Background on the study: Upon initial diagnosis and before any treatment, peripheral blood was collected.

Notes on the study in general: Blood samples also showed most expanded thyroid clonotypes exceeding 0.001 frequency.

Regarding this clonotype: Its antigen is currently unknown.

TCR beta CDR3 regions were amplified from RNA transcripts. An initial RT-PCR round employing HTBI primers preceded a second-round multiplex PCR. Each CDR3 protein gets one entry after TCRdb re-called the multiplex PCR reads with MiXCR. The table has roughly 230,000 distinct CDR3 sequences, 20% to 25% seen once. The PBMCs were taken from about 9.7 ml of fresh peripheral blood. V was pared by 10 bases and J by 0 bases, with 3 bases of the junction left unmatched. This CDR3 has 13 amino acids. The chain carries TRBV12-3 or TRBV12-4 and TRBJ1-2; TRBD1 aligns across 9 bases. The receptor was isolated from a woman aged 45-60 years with Graves' ophthalmopathy. Sequencing was done on a sample of peripheral blood. For the CDR3, the DNA is TGTGCCATCCGGGACAGGGCTAACTATGGCTACACCTTC. Translated: CAIRDRANYGYTF.